The 18 T cell receptor beta chains below were found in one sample sequenced in a study of cytomegalovirus exposure and HLA in healthy donors (dated by TCRdb to about 2017). The library was made by the immunoSEQ multiplex PCR assay. A mixture of 60 forward primers for TCR Vbeta segments and 13 reverse primers for TCR Jbeta segments was used in the multiplex PCR. TCRdb provides this immuneACCESS table in a form limited to in-frame rearrangements. Some clones are lacking; in checked studies, under half of them reflect an unresolved V gene, and why the rest are absent is not known. This sample gives 180,000 or so clones in total; around 75% of them show up just once. Roughly 7.8% of the sample comes from the top ten. The sample taken for sequencing was PBMCs. These receptors originate from a woman between 40 and 55 years old in good health and CMV-seropositive.

This clone is a singleton in its sample. V is TRBV5-1 and J is TRBJ2-5; 9 positions agree with TRBD1. Per the germline V gene, CDR1 is SGHRS and CDR2 is YFSETQ. Trimming removed 4 bases from V and 1 base from J; junction bases left unmatched: 8. The CDR3 has 16 amino acids. The CDR3: CASSLDSTGGQETQYF. CDR3 nucleotide sequence: TGCGCCAGCAGCCTGGATTCGACAGGGGGCCAAGAGACCCAGTACTTC.

The DNA for the CDR3 is TGCAGCGTTGTAATACAGGGAGCGAACACTGAAGCTTTCTTT. This codes for CSVVIQGANTEAFF. This sequence joins TRBV29-1 and TRBJ1-1, with D perhaps matching TRBD1 (6 bases). The CDR3 has 14 amino acids. V was cut by 4 bases and J by 1 base, with 13 bases left in between. Germline CDR1 and CDR2: SQVTM and ANQGSEA.

This chain links TRBV11-2 with TRBJ1-3, with 7 bases matching TRBD1. The junction had 8 bases not matched to a gene; V was cut back by 5 bases and J by 7 bases. The CDR3 covers 14 residues. The germline V gene has CDR1 SGHAT and CDR2 FQNNGV. DNA of the CDR3: TGTGCCAGCAGCCAGGGACAGATGGCGAACACCATATATTTT. Its protein is CASSQGQMANTIYF.

This clone turned up a few times. This chain uses TRBV19 with TRBJ2-1; 8 bases align to TRBD2. CDR1 and CDR2 (germline): LNHDA, SQIVND (reference sequence). The V gene end was trimmed by 5 bases and the J gene end by 4 bases; junction bases not matched to a gene: 4. The CDR3 totals 14 residues. The CDR3, as DNA: TGTGCCAGTAGTCCGGGGACTAGATACAATGAGCAGTTCTTC. Translated: CASSPGTRYNEQFF.

The chain links TRBV9 to TRBJ2-5; TRBD1 matches at 11 bases. The J segment lost 5 bases and the V segment lost 2 bases, leaving 8 bases of the junction unmatched. This CDR3 has 16 residues. Per germline, CDR1 SGDLS and CDR2 YYNGEE. CDR3 residues: CASSVPRTGGDETQYF. CDR3 bases: TGTGCCAGCAGCGTCCCCAGGACAGGGGGCGATGAGACCCAGTACTTC.

The CDR3 is CASSIVWDRAHQPQHF. In nucleotides, the CDR3 is TGTGCCAGTAGTATAGTTTGGGACAGGGCCCATCAGCCCCAGCATTTT. V gene TRBV19 combines with J gene TRBJ1-5; 9 bases map to TRBD1. Germline loops: CDR1 LNHDA, CDR2 SQIVND (reference sequence). The CDR3 has 16 amino acids. Trimming removed 1 base from V and 5 bases from J; junction bases left unmatched: 6.

The chain carries TRBV9 and TRBJ2-1, with D tentatively TRBD2 (5 bases). Germline lookup yields CDR1 SGDLS and CDR2 YYNGEE. V was shortened by 0 bases and J by 4 bases, with 11 bases between the two germline ends. The CDR3 spans 15 residues. The CDR3 nucleotides are TGTGCCAGCAGCGTAGTTTCGGGATCGTACAATGAGCAGTTCTTC. It codes for CASSVVSGSYNEQFF. Variable domain in full (rest from reference TRBV9 and TRBJ2-1): DSGVTQTPKHLITATGQRVTLRCSPRSGDLSVYWYQQSLDQGLQFLIQYYNGEERAKGNILERFSAQQFPDLHSELNLSSLELGDSALYFCASSVVSGSYNEQFFGPGTRLTVL.

In this sample, this clone turned up once. The CDR3 region has the DNA TGTGCCAGCTCACCACCTGTAGGGGGTCTCTACGAGCAGTACTTC. Its translation: CASSPPVGGLYEQYF. The chain couples TRBV18 to TRBJ2-7; a possible D gene is TRBD1 (6 bases). The germline gives CDR1 KGHSH, CDR2 LQKENI. The V gene lost 0 bases and the J gene lost 3 bases, with 12 bases spanning the gap. This CDR3 has 15 amino acids.

The rearrangement uses TRBV1 and TRBJ2-5; TRBD2 was called by the table and not checked on the DNA. TRBV1 is a known pseudogene. The length of the CDR3 is 20 residues. CDR3 sequence reads: CTSGRGLAGAVRYIQETQYF. The CDR3 nucleotides read TGCACCAGCGGCCGTGGGCTAGCGGGAGCTGTAAGATACATACAAGAGACCCAGTACTTC.

Of note for this clone: In the same sample, other DNA sequences code for this CDR3. The chain recombines TRBV7-8 with TRBJ1-5; no reliable D call. The CDR3 runs 15 residues. V lost 2 bases, J lost 0 bases, and 8 bases lay in between. Germline values: CDR1 SGHVS, CDR2 FQNEAQ. CDR3 in DNA: TGTGCCAGCAGCTTATCCGGGATTAGCAATCAGCCCCAGCATTTT. Translation: CASSLSGISNQPQHF.

In this sample, this clone turned up a few times. V and J are TRBV10-1 and TRBJ1-1, with TRBD1 as a possible D gene (6 bases). V was pared by 6 bases and J by 10 bases, with 12 bases between. CDR3 length: 11 amino acids. Per the germline V gene, CDR1 is WNHNN and CDR2 is SYGVQD (reference sequence). The CDR3 region has the DNA TGCGCCAGCAGAGGGGAGGGGGGAGCTTTCTTT. Its protein is CASRGEGGAFF.

The chain is built from TRBV4-1 and TRBJ1-2, with 10 bases lining up with TRBD1. V lost 1 base and J lost 4; bases outside the gene matches: 3. This CDR3 comprises 15 residues. The germline V gene encodes CDR1 MGHRA and CDR2 YSYEKL. DNA of the CDR3: TGCGCCAGCAGCCAAGGGGGACAGGGGATCTATGGCTACACCTTC. This sequence encodes CASSQGGQGIYGYTF.

The J gene is TRBJ1-1, the V gene TRBV5-6; 7 nucleotides agree with TRBD1. CDR1 is SGHDT and CDR2 is YYEEEE in the germline V gene. This CDR3 comprises 15 residues. The junction had 4 bases not matched to a gene; V was cut back by 2 bases and J by 0 bases. CDR3 region: CASSFRTGMNTEAFF. In DNA, the CDR3 is TGTGCCAGCAGCTTCAGGACAGGCATGAACACTGAAGCTTTCTTT. Using reference TRBV5-6 and TRBJ1-1 for the parts outside the CDR3, the full variable domain is DAGVTQSPTHLIKTRGQQVTLRCSPKSGHDTVSWYQQALGQGPQFIFQYYEEEERQRGNFPDRFSGHQFPNYSSELNVNALLLGDSALYLCASSFRTGMNTEAFFGQGTRLTVV.

This rearrangement joins TRBV28 to TRBJ1-1, with 7 bases lining up with TRBD1. V was clipped by 6 bases and J by 6 bases; unmatched bases: 7. This CDR3 comprises 13 residues. CDR1 and CDR2 from the germline V gene are MDHEN and SYDVKM. The CDR3 DNA is TGTGCCAGCAGCCCTACAGGGGCGGCTGAAGCTTTCTTT. This translates into CASSPTGAAEAFF. The entire variable domain, with the rest obtained from reference TRBV28 and TRBJ1-1, is as follows: DVKVTQSSRYLVKRTGEKVFLECVQDMDHENMFWYRQDPGLGLRLIYFSYDVKMKEKGDIPEGYSVSREKKERFSLILESASTNQTSMYLCASSPTGAAEAFFGQGTRLTVV.

The rearrangement uses TRBV9 and TRBJ1-4; D remains ambiguous. The CDR3 covers 14 residues. CDR1 is SGDLS and CDR2 is YYNGEE in the germline V gene. V was clipped by 5 bases and J by 8 bases, with 16 bases between them. The CDR3 loop is CASSPDGVREKLFF. In DNA, the CDR3 is TGTGCCAGCAGTCCGGACGGGGTACGGGAAAAACTGTTTTTT.

The CDR3 DNA follows: TGTGCCAGCAGCCATCGGGGGGCGGCCCTAGTCGGCAATGAGCAGTTCTTC. Its protein product is CASSHRGAALVGNEQFF. The chain couples TRBV14 to TRBJ2-1, with a weak D call TRBD2 (7 bases). The CDR3 is made up of 17 amino acids. CDR1 and CDR2 from the germline V gene are SGHDN and FVKESK. Trimming removed 3 bases from V and 6 bases from J, with 21 bases in between. Using reference TRBV14 and TRBJ2-1 for the parts outside the CDR3, the full variable domain is EAGVTQFPSHSVIEKGQTVTLRCDPISGHDNLYWYRRVMGKEIKFLLHFVKESKQDESGMPNNRFLAERTGGTYSTLKVQPAELEDSGVYFCASSHRGAALVGNEQFFGPGTRLTVL.

The chain joins TRBV27 to TRBJ1-1, with TRBD1 matching over 7 bases. V was pared by 2 bases and J by 8 bases, with 5 bases of the junction left unmatched. CDR3 length: 13 amino acids. Per the germline V gene, CDR1 is MNHEY and CDR2 is SMNVEV (reference sequence). CDR3 coding DNA: TGTGCCAGCAGTTTACTCGACAGGGACGAAGCTTTCTTT. Translated, it gives CASSLLDRDEAFF.

The chain joins TRBV29-1 to TRBJ1-5; 9 positions agree with TRBD1. This CDR3 is 13 amino acids long. Trimming took 5 bases from V and 4 from J; bases not matched to a gene: 3. Germline lookup yields CDR1 SQVTM and CDR2 ANQGSEA. The CDR3 reads CSVKTGGNQPQHF. Here the CDR3 DNA reads TGCAGCGTTAAGACAGGGGGTAATCAGCCCCAGCATTTT.